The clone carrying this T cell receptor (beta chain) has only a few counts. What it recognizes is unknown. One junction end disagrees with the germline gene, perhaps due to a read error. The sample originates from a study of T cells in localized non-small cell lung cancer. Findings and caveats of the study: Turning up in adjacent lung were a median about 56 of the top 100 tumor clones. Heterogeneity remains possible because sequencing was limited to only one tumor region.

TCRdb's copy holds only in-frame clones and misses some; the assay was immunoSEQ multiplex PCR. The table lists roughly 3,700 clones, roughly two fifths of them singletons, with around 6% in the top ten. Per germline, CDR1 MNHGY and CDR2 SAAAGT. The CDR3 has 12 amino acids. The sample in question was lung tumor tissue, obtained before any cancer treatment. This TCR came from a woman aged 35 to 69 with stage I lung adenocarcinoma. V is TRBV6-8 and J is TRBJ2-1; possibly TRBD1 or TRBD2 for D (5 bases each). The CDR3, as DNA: TGTGCCAGCAGACCCGGGACGCGGAGCATGGTCTTC. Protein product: CASRPGTRSMVF.